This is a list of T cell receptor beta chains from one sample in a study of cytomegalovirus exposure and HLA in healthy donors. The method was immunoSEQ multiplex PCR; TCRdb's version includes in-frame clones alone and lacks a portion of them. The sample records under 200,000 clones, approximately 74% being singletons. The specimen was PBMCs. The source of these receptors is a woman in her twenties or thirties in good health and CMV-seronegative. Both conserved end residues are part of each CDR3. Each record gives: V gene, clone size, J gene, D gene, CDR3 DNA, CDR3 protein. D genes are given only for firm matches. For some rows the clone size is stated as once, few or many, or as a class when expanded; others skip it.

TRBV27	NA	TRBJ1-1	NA	TGTGCCAGCAGTAATTACGGTGACACTGAAGCTTTCTTT	CASSNYGDTEAFF
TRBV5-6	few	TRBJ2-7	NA	TGTGCCAGCAGCTTGACCCCAGACGAGCAGTACTTC	CASSLTPDEQYF
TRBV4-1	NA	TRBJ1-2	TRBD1	TGCGCCAGCAGCCTCTCGCCAGGGACAGCCTATGGCTACACCTTC	CASSLSPGTAYGYTF
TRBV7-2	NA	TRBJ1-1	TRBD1	TGTGCCAGCAGCTTCGATCAGGGGGGAAACGCTGAAGCTTTCTTT	CASSFDQGGNAEAFF
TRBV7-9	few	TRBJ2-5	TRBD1	TGTGCCAGCAGCCCGGGGACAGGGAGGGGAGAGACCCAGTACTTC	CASSPGTGRGETQYF
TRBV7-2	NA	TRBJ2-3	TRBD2	TGTGCCAGCAGCATTACCCTACTAGCGGACCCCACAGATACGCAGTATTTT	CASSITLLADPTDTQYF
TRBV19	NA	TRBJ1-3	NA	TGTGCCAGTAGTATAGGAGGGCCTGGAAACACCATATATTTT	CASSIGGPGNTIYF
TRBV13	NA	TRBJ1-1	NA	TGTGCCAGCAGCACAGGGTTGACTGGGAACACTGAAGCTTTCTTT	CASSTGLTGNTEAFF
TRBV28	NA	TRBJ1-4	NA	TGTGCCAGCAGCCCGGGAGGGGGGAACAATGAAAAACTGTTTTTT	CASSPGGGNNEKLFF
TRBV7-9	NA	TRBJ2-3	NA	TGTGCCAGCAGCTCGACAGGCAACACGCTGAGCACAGATACGCAGTATTTT	CASSSTGNTLSTDTQYF
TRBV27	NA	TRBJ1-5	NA	TGTGCCGGCAGTTTATCTCCCAGGGTAAGGCAGCCCCAGCATTTT	CAGSLSPRVRQPQHF
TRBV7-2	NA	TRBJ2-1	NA	TGTGCCAGCAGCTTAACATCTTATGAGCAGTTCTTC	CASSLTSYEQFF
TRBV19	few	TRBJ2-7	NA	TGTGCCAGTAGTCCCACAGGGAGCTCCTACGAGCAGTACTTC	CASSPTGSSYEQYF
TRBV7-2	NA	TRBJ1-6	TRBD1	TGTGCCAGCGGCCAAACAGGGGGACATTCACCCCTCCACTTT	CASGQTGGHSPLHF
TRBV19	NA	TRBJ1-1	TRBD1	TGTGCCAGTAAACCCCAGACAGGGGACGGTGAAGCTTTCTTT	CASKPQTGDGEAFF
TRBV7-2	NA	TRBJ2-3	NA	TGTGCCAGCAGCTACAGTGATACGCAGTATTTT	CASSYSDTQYF
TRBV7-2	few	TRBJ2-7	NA	TGTGCCAGCAGCTTAGCGGCGGGGATCACCTACGAGCAGTACTTC	CASSLAAGITYEQYF
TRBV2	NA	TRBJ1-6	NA	TGTGCCAGCAGTTATACCTTCGCGCGGAATTCACCCCTCCACTTT	CASSYTFARNSPLHF
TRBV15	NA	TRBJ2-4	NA	TGTGCCACCAGCACCGGACAGCTACTAGCCAAAAACATTCAGTACTTC	CATSTGQLLAKNIQYF
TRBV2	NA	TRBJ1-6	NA	TGTGCCAGCACCATAGGGACACCAAATAATTCACCCCTCCACTTT	CASTIGTPNNSPLHF